This T cell receptor (beta chain) was sequenced for a study of cytomegalovirus exposure and HLA in healthy donors. Broader study findings: A list of about 180 TCR beta chains associated with cytomegalovirus was given. Serostatus for CMV was the only available immune exposure information.

All the people who gave samples were healthy bone marrow donors. Details on this clone: Its antigen is not known.

The PCR made use of 60 Vbeta and 13 Jbeta primers. Profiling relied on immunoSEQ multiplex PCR, and the TCRdb table lists in-frame clones only, not all of them. The sample holds 140,000 to 150,000 clones, less than 9.5% seen once. Trimming cost V 0 bases and J 8 bases, with 16 bases left between them. Germline V CDR1 and CDR2: LGHNA, YSLEER. The CDR3 loop spans 15 amino acids. This sequence originates from a male donor in good health and CMV-seronegative. The specimen sequenced was PBMCs. V is TRBV4-3 and J is TRBJ1-1; D is ambiguous. The CDR3 sequence is CASSQDEGLQIEAFF. Here the CDR3 DNA reads TGCGCCAGCAGCCAAGATGAGGGTTTACAGATCGAAGCTTTCTTT.